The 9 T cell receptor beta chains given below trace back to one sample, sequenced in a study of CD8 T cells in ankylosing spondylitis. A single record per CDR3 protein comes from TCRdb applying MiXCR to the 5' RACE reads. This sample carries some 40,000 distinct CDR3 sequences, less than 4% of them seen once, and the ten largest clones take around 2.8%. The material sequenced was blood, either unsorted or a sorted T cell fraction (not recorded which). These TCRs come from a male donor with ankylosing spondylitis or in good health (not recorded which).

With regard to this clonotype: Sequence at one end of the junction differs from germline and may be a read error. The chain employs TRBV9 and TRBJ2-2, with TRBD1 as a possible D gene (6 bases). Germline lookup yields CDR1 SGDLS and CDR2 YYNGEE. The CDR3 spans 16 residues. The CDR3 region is CASSAGAGVNNGELFF. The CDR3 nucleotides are TGTGCCAGCAGCGCAGGGGCCGGGGTGAACAACGGGGAGCTGTTTTTT.

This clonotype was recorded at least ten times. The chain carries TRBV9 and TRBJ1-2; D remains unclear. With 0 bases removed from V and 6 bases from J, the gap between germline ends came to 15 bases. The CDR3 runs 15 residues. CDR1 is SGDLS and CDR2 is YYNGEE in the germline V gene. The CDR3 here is CASSVAPEVGHGYTF. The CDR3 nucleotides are TGTGCCAGCAGCGTAGCCCCAGAGGTAGGCCATGGCTACACCTTC.

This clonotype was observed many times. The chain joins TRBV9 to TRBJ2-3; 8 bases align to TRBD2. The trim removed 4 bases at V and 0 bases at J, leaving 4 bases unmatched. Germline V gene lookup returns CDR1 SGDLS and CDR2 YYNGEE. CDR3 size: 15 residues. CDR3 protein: CASSTERGSTDTQYF. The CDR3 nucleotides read TGTGCCAGCAGCACAGAGCGGGGGAGCACAGATACGCAGTATTTT.

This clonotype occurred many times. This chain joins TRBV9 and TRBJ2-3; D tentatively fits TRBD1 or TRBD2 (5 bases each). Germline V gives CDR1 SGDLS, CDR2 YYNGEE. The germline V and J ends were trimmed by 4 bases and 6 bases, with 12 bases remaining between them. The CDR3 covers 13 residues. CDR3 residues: CASSFRGVDTQYF. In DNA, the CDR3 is TGTGCCAGCAGCTTCAGAGGGGTTGATACGCAGTATTTT.

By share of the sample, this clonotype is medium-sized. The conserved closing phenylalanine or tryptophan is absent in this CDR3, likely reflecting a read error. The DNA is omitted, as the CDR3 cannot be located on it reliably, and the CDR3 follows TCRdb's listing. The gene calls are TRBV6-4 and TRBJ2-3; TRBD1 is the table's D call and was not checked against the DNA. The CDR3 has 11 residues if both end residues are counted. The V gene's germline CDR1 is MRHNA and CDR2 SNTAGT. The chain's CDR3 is CASSETTGGKV.

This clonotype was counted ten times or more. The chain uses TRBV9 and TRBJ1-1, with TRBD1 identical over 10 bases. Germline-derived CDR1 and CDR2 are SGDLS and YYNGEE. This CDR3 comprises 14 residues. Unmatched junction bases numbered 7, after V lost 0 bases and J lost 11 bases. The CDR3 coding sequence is TGTGCCAGCAGCGTAGACTTGACAGGGGGCGTCGCTTTCTTT. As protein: CASSVDLTGGVAFF.

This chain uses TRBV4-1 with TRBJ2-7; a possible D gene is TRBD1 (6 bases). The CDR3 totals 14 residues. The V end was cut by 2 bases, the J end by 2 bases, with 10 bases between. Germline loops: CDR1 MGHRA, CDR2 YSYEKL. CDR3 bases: TGCGCCAGCAGCCAACAGGACAGAGCCTACGAGCAGTACTTC. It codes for CASSQQDRAYEQYF.

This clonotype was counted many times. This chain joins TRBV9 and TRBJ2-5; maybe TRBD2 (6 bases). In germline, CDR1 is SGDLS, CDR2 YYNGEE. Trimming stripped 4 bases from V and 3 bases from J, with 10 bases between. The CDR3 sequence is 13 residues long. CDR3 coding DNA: TGTGCCAGCAGCAGGGGACTTGAAGAGACCCAGTACTTC. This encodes CASSRGLEETQYF.

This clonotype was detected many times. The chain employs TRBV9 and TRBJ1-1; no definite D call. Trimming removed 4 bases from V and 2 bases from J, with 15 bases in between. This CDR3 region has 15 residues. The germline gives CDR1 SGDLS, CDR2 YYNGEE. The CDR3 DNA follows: TGTGCCAGCAGCCCTTACAACGGGGTAAACACTGAAGCTTTCTTT. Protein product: CASSPYNGVNTEAFF.